This T cell receptor beta chain was identified in a study of T cells in localized non-small cell lung cancer. Notes on the study in general: Sequencing, confined to only one tumor region, leaves heterogeneity possible.

From germline, CDR1 is SGHNT and CDR2 YENEEA. This CDR3 has 14 amino acids. V was clipped by 5 bases and J by 1 base, with 8 bases between them. The assay was immunoSEQ multiplex PCR, and TCRdb's table has in-frame clones only and misses some. The repertoire holds about 3,000 clones, with under 30% as singletons. There are a few counts of this clone. What it binds is unknown. The receptor was derived from a male donor older than 55 with stage II squamous cell lung carcinoma. This rearrangement joins TRBV11-3 to TRBJ2-2; D call uncertain. The source material was lung tumor tissue, sampled before any cancer treatment. The CDR3 nucleotides read TGTGCCAGCAGCCTTAGCAGGAACACCGGGGAGCTGTTTTTT. Its protein product is CASSLSRNTGELFF. The variable domain in full, with the rest retrieved from reference TRBV11-3 and TRBJ2-2, is EAGVVQSPRYKIIEKKQPVAFWCNPISGHNTLYWYLQNLGQGPELLIRYENEEAVDDSQLPKDRFSAERLKGVDSTLKIQPAELGDSAVYLCASSLSRNTGELFFGEGSRLTVL.